The clone carrying this T cell receptor beta chain was counted between two and nine times. Its target is unknown. CDR3 length: 14 residues. Germline lookup yields CDR1 LGHDT and CDR2 YNNKEL (reference sequence). Trimming removed 4 bases from V and 5 bases from J, with 14 bases in between. The data belong to a study of breast tumors, draining lymph nodes, adjacent tissues. Study-wide points: Tumor T cell lymph node origin was a supported hypothesis, not proven. Compared with lymph nodes, tumors were less diverse; compared with nontumor tissue, more. Findings are consistent with lymph node origin and intratumoral expansion of most tumor T cells. Compared with basal-like, luminal-like tumors shared significantly more repertoire with nontumor tissue.

Axillary draining lymph nodes of breast cancer patients supplied the node samples. One entry per CDR3 protein results from TCRdb running MiXCR on the multiplex PCR reads. The sample carries some 200,000 distinct CDR3 sequences, 30% to 40% recorded once. The sequencing sample was made of axillary lymph node tissue. The clonotype was recovered from a female donor with breast cancer. Some clones in this sample may be carry-over from other donors' samples. The genes are TRBV3-1 and TRBJ1-1; TRBD1 is a possible D gene (5 bases). The CDR3 loop is CASSLTGRRTEAFF. DNA of the CDR3: TGTGCCAGCAGCCTAACAGGTCGGCGGACTGAAGCTTTCTTT.